The 19 T cell receptor beta chains presented below share a single source sample, sequenced in a study of CD8+CD57+ T cells in acquired aplastic anemia. The TCR beta profiling, which covered VDJ combination and CDR3 sequence, was carried out using genomic DNA as the template. MiXCR was run by TCRdb on the reads, yielding one entry per CDR3 protein. Of 150,000 to 200,000 distinct CDR3 sequences in the sample, about 48% are singletons; the top ten hold 1.1%. Sequenced sample: sorted CD4+, CD8+, or CD8+CD57+ T cells (not recorded which) from PBMCs. The receptors were gathered from a human donor in good health.

This chain connects TRBV5-1 to TRBJ2-1; D possibly corresponds to TRBD2 (6 bases). CDR3 length equals 15 residues. In germline, CDR1 is SGHRS, CDR2 YFSETQ. Trimming cost V 2 bases and J 0 bases, with 9 bases left between them. The CDR3 nucleotides read TGCGCCAGCAGCTTTGGGGGAGGCTCCTACAATGAGCAGTTCTTC. This sequence encodes CASSFGGGSYNEQFF. The full variable domain, with the rest looked up from reference TRBV5-1 and TRBJ2-1, is KAGVTQTPRYLIKTRGQQVTLSCSPISGHRSVSWYQQTPGQGLQFLFEYFSETQRNKGNFPGRFSGRQFSNSRSEMNVSTLELGDSALYLCASSFGGGSYNEQFFGPGTRLTVL.

With regard to this clonotype: Lacking the conserved final phenylalanine or tryptophan, this CDR3 likely reflects a read error. The chain employs TRBV25-1 and TRBJ1-2, with a weak D call TRBD1 (5 bases). The CDR3 sequence is 16 residues long. V gave up 6 bases and J gave up 4 bases, with 21 bases separating them. Looked up from germline, CDR1 is MGHDK and CDR2 is SYGVNS. The CDR3 DNA is TGTGCCAGCAGCCTCGCACGGGGTAGGGGAGGCTATGGCTACACCCTC. The encoded protein is CASSLARGRGGYGYTL.

This clonotype was detected only a few times. This chain joins TRBV28 and TRBJ2-7; D is possibly TRBD1 or TRBD2 (5 bases each). Germline V gene lookup returns CDR1 MDHEN and CDR2 SYDVKM. V was pared by 5 bases and J by 0 bases, with 17 bases between. This CDR3 spans 16 amino acids. DNA for the CDR3: TGTGCCAGCAGTGCTCCCGGGGCGAAGAGCTCCTACGAGCAGTACTTC. Translating it yields CASSAPGAKSSYEQYF.

The table lists this clonotype with many counts. The chain combines TRBV12-3 or TRBV12-4 with TRBJ2-2; the D is unclear. This CDR3 comprises 11 residues. With 7 bases removed from V and 2 bases from J, the gap between germline ends came to 2 bases. The CDR3 nucleotides are TGTGCCAGCACCAACACCGGGGAGCTGTTTTTT. Translating it yields CASTNTGELFF.

The chain uses TRBV11-1 and TRBJ2-1; D may be TRBD2 (6 bases). The V gene lost 0 bases and the J gene lost 8 bases, with 17 bases spanning the gap. The CDR3 loop spans 16 amino acids. The germline gives CDR1 SGHAT, CDR2 FQDESV (reference sequence). The CDR3 DNA reads as TGTGCCAGCAGCTTAGCGGGGGGAGGCCTCGTGGATGAGCAGTTCTTC. Amino acids: CASSLAGGGLVDEQFF. The complete variable domain, with remaining parts taken from reference TRBV11-1 and TRBJ2-1, reads EAEVAQSPRYKITEKSQAVAFWCDPISGHATLYWYRQILGQGPELLVQFQDESVVDDSQLPKDRFSAERLKGVDSTLKIQPAELGDSAMYLCASSLAGGGLVDEQFFGPGTRLTVL.

This clonotype has ten or more counts. The chain combines TRBV20-1 with TRBJ1-2; D is ambiguous. The ends were cut back, 0 bases at V and 3 bases at J, with 11 bases in the middle. This CDR3 comprises 14 residues. Germline V gene lookup returns CDR1 DFQATT and CDR2 SNEGSKA (reference sequence). The CDR3 sequence: CSARDSGRYYGYTF. CDR3 nucleotide sequence: TGCAGTGCTAGAGATTCTGGCCGATACTATGGCTACACCTTC.

As for this clonotype: Because the CDR3 is missing its conserved closing phenylalanine or tryptophan, this is likely a read error. The chain carries TRBV15 and TRBJ1-6; 8 nucleotides match TRBD1. Per germline, CDR1 LNHNV and CDR2 YYDKDF (reference sequence). CDR3 length equals 16 residues. The CDR3 nucleotides read TGTGCCACTAGCATCGGACAGGGTCCTGGAAATTCACCCCTCCACTCT. Amino acid sequence: CATSIGQGPGNSPLHS.

On this clonotype: Just one base apart from a much larger clone, this may be a read error. This sequence joins TRBV14 and TRBJ1-1; TRBD1 is a possible D gene (6 bases). CDR1 SGHDN and CDR2 FVKESK come from the germline V gene. The CDR3 consists of 13 residues. Trimming shortened V by 8 bases and J by 1 base, and 11 bases separated the two germline ends. The CDR3 is CASGRTENTEAFF. For the CDR3, the DNA is TGTGCCAGCGGCCGGACAGAGAACACTGAAGCTTTCTTT.

The gene calls are TRBV5-6 and TRBJ2-7; 7 bases agree with TRBD2. This CDR3 is built from 15 residues. J gave up 7 bases and V 4 bases, and 14 bases lay outside the gene matches. Germline lookup yields CDR1 SGHDT and CDR2 YYEEEE. The CDR3 DNA is TGTGCCAGCAGCGGGGGGGGGTACTCCCTCTCTGAGCAGTACTTC. Amino acids: CASSGGGYSLSEQYF.

This clonotype was observed many times. The rearrangement uses TRBV20-1 and TRBJ1-5, with D uncertain. V lost 4 bases and J 1 base, leaving 5 bases between the germline ends. The CDR3 has 12 amino acids. Germline loops: CDR1 DFQATT, CDR2 SNEGSKA (reference sequence). The CDR3 reads CSAKGSNQPQHF. The CDR3 DNA reads as TGCAGTGCTAAAGGGAGCAATCAGCCCCAGCATTTT.

The chain links TRBV24-1 to TRBJ2-7, with 9 nucleotides matching TRBD2. V lost 5 bases and J lost 6; bases outside the gene matches: 10. The length of the CDR3 is 15 residues. Germline assignment: CDR1 KGHDR and CDR2 SFDVKD. The CDR3 loop is CATSAPAGGRSEQYF. The CDR3 bases are TGTGCCACCAGTGCCCCCGCGGGGGGGAGGAGCGAGCAGTACTTC.

This chain connects TRBV29-1 to TRBJ2-3; D might be TRBD2 (6 bases). The germline V gene has CDR1 SQVTM and CDR2 ANQGSEA. The CDR3 runs 14 residues. Trimming cost V 4 bases and J 1 base, with 12 bases left between them. The CDR3 sequence: CSVVRGLRTDTQYF. CDR3 coding DNA: TGCAGCGTTGTGCGGGGTCTTCGCACAGATACGCAGTATTTT.

This clonotype was found a few times. No conserved phenylalanine or tryptophan ends this CDR3, so it is likely a read error. The V call is TRBV6-1, the J call TRBJ1-1, with a possible D match to TRBD1 (6 bases). Trimming removed 5 bases from V and 0 bases from J, with 13 bases in between. The germline V gene encodes CDR1 MNHNS and CDR2 SASEGT. The length of the CDR3 is 15 residues. The CDR3 here is CASSMTGTLNTEAFS. The DNA for the CDR3 is TGTGCCAGCAGTATGACCGGGACACTGAACACTGAAGCTTTCTCT.

In its sample, this clonotype was seen many times. The rearrangement joins TRBV6-2 or TRBV6-3 to TRBJ1-5; D remains ambiguous. Trimming pared 4 bases from V and 9 bases from J, leaving 10 bases between. The CDR3 covers 12 residues. From germline, CDR1 is MNHEY and CDR2 SVGEGT. The CDR3: CASSSPRTPQHF. DNA of the CDR3: TGTGCCAGCAGTTCCCCCCGAACGCCCCAGCATTTT.

This clonotype was seen only a few times. CDR3 amino acids: CAIKTGGGQETQYF. The CDR3 nucleotides are TGTGCCATCAAGACAGGGGGGGGCCAAGAGACCCAGTACTTC. The J gene is TRBJ2-5, the V gene TRBV10-3; 9 bases line up with TRBD1. The CDR3 is made up of 14 amino acids. The junction had 4 bases not matched to a gene; V was cut back by 7 bases and J by 1 base. The germline gives CDR1 ENHRY, CDR2 SYGVKD.

This chain links TRBV20-1 with TRBJ2-7; TRBD2 might be the D (6 bases). Germline V gene sequence: CDR1 DFQATT, CDR2 SNEGSKA (reference sequence). CDR3 length: 11 residues. The V and J ends lost 3 bases and 13 bases respectively, with 16 bases between them. CDR3 protein: CSASGAPGLYF. The CDR3 DNA is TGCAGTGCTAGCGGAGCCCCGGGACTCTACTTC.

The chain has TRBV5-1 and TRBJ2-2; 9 nucleotides match TRBD1. This CDR3 has 15 amino acids. Losses at the gene ends were 0 bases for V and 8 bases for J; bases not matched to a gene: 5. Germline V gene lookup returns CDR1 SGHRS and CDR2 YFSETQ. CDR3 in DNA: TGCGCCAGCAGCTTGGGGGGACAGGGCCAAGGGGAGCTGTTTTTT. Its translation is CASSLGGQGQGELFF.

This clonotype has a handful of counts. A much larger clone lies one base from this, so it may be a read error. The chain uses TRBV5-6 and TRBJ2-7, with 7 nucleotides matching TRBD1. Germline loops: CDR1 SGHDT, CDR2 YYEEEE. The CDR3 consists of 15 residues. The CDR3 DNA reads TGTGCCAGCAGCTTGTTGGGACAGAGCTCCTACGAGCGGTACTTC. It encodes CASSLLGQSSYERYF.

This clonotype was counted ten times or more. CDR3 nucleotides: TGTGCCAGCAGCCCCACCGACACAGATACGCAGTATTTT. Protein: CASSPTDTDTQYF. The chain couples TRBV5-4 to TRBJ2-3; D is undetermined. CDR1 is SGHNT, CDR2 YYREEE, per germline (reference sequence). The CDR3 loop spans 13 amino acids. Trimming took off 4 bases at V and 2 bases at J, with 8 bases between the two ends.